The TCR beta chain described here comes from a study of blood T cells in healthy people across ages. This clonotype was counted between two and nine times. Its specificity is unknown. General study findings and limits: Among long-lived donors, naive CD4+ cells were more numerous and diversity higher than in aged donors.

PCR was performed a second time for about 6 to 11 cycles using a sample-barcoded 5' primer and a J-beta primer mix. The authors tagged each cDNA molecule using a template-switch adaptor with 12 random nucleotides. Individual samples furnished no less than 2.5 million CDR3-containing paired-end reads apiece. One entry per CDR3 protein results from TCRdb running MiXCR on the 5' RACE reads. The sample has 550,000 to 800,000 distinct CDR3 sequences; roughly 32% are singletons. The ends lost 3 bases at V and 8 bases at J; junction bases unmatched: 16. This CDR3 contains 16 residues. Germline CDR1 SGHRS, CDR2 YFSETQ.

Material: blood. The chain carries TRBV5-1 and TRBJ1-2; 7 nucleotides align to TRBD1. This sequence was found in a woman aged 80 or over in good health. The CDR3 bases are TGCGCCAGCAGCTGGGACAGCCCGTTTCAGGGTGAAGGCTACACCTTC. This translates into CASSWDSPFQGEGYTF.